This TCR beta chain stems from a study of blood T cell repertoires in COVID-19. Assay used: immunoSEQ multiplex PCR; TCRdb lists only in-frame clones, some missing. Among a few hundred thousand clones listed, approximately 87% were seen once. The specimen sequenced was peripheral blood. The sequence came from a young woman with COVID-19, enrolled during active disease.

CDR3 DNA: TGTGCCAGCAGGGCTCTTGGTTCCTATAATTCACCCCTCCACTTT. Its translation: CASRALGSYNSPLHF. This sequence joins TRBV28 and TRBJ1-6; D is unclear. V was shortened by 6 bases and J by 1 base, with 10 bases between the two germline ends. Germline CDR1 and CDR2: MDHEN and SYDVKM. This CDR3 contains 15 residues.